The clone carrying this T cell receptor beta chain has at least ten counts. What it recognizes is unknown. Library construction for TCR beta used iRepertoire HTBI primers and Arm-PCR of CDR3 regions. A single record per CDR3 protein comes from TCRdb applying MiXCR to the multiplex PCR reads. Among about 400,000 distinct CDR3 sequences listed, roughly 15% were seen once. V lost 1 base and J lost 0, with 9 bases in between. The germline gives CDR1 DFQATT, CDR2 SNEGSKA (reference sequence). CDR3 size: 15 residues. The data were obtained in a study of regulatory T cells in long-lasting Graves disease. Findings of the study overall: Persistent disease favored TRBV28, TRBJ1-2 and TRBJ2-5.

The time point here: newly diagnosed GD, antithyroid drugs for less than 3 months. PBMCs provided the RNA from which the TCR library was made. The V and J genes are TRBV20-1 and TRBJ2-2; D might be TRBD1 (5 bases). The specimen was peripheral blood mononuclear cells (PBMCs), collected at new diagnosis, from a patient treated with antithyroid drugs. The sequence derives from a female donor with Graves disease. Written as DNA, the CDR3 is TGCAGTGCTAGAGTGGGGCAGGCGAACACCGGGGAGCTGTTTTTT. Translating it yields CSARVGQANTGELFF.